The source of this T cell receptor (beta chain) is a study of blood T cell repertoires in COVID-19. The germline CDR1 and CDR2 sequences are GTSNPN and SVGIG (reference sequence). This CDR3 is built from 12 residues. Trimming removed 4 bases at V and 0 bases at J, with 6 bases between. Clones were read by immunoSEQ multiplex PCR, and TCRdb kept only the in-frame ones, dropping some. The top ten clones hold approximately 2.1% of a sample with some 110,000 clones, less than 85% of them seen once. The sequencing sample was made of peripheral blood. This TCR derives from a man aged 25-45 years with acute or convalescent COVID-19. V and J are TRBV30 and TRBJ1-1; no definite D call. The CDR3 region has the DNA TGTGCCTGGATTCGGGTGAACACTGAAGCTTTCTTT. The encoded protein is CAWIRVNTEAFF.